Listed here is a single TCR beta chain. Its antigen is unidentified. The sample carries other DNA sequences with the same CDR3. This CDR3 is 16 amino acids long. CDR1 and CDR2 (germline): SGDLS, YYNGEE. J was trimmed by 6 bases and V by 3 bases; bases with no gene match: 8. The sample belongs to a study of T cell responses to AZD1222 COVID-19 vaccine. Study outcomes and limitations: Repertoire collection took place solely once the T cell response had peaked.

Profiling relied on immunoSEQ multiplex PCR, and the TCRdb table lists in-frame clones only, not all of them. The sample has more than 55,000 clones, roughly 89% seen once. This receptor was identified in an adult who received the AZD1222 COVID-19 vaccine. This chain connects TRBV9 to TRBJ1-4, with 10 bases aligning to TRBD1. The material was peripheral blood, obtained 28 days after the second AZD1222 dose. The CDR3 bases are TGTGCCAGCAGCGCAAGCGACAGGGGGCGATATGAAAAACTGTTTTTT. This sequence encodes CASSASDRGRYEKLFF. Full variable domain (rest looked up from reference TRBV9 and TRBJ1-4): DSGVTQTPKHLITATGQRVTLRCSPRSGDLSVYWYQQSLDQGLQFLIQYYNGEERAKGNILERFSAQQFPDLHSELNLSSLELGDSALYFCASSASDRGRYEKLFFGSGTQLSVL.